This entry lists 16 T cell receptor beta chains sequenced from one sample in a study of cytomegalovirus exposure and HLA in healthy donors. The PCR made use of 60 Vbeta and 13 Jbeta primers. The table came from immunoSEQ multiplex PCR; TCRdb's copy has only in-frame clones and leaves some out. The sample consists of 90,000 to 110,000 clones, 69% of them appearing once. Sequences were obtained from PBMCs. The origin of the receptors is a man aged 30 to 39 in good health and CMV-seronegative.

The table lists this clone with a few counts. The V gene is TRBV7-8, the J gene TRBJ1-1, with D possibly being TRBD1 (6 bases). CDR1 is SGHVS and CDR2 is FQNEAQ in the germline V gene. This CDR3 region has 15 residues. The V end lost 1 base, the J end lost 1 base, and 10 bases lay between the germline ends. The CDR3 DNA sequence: TGTGCCAGCAGCTTAGGCTGGACAGCGAACACTGAAGCTTTCTTT. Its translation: CASSLGWTANTEAFF.

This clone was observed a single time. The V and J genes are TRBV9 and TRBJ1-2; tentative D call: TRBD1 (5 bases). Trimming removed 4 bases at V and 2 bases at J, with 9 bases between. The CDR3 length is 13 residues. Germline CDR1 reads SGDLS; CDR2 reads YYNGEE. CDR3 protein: CASSPDNNYGYTF. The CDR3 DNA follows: TGTGCCAGCAGCCCGGACAACAACTATGGCTACACCTTC.

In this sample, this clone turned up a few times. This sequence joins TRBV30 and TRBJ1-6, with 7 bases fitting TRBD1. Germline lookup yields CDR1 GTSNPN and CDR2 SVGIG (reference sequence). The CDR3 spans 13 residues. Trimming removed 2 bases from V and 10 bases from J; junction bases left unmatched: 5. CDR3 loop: CAWSLKGASPLHF. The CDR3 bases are TGTGCCTGGAGTCTCAAGGGGGCCTCACCCCTCCACTTT.

The CDR3 DNA reads as TGTGCCAGCAGCTCGGGACTAGCGGGAGTATCCAATGAGCAGTTCTTC. The encoded protein is CASSSGLAGVSNEQFF. The chain carries TRBV5-6 and TRBJ2-1; 14 nucleotides agree with TRBD2. The V gene's germline CDR1 is SGHDT and CDR2 YYEEEE. The junction had 5 bases not matched to a gene; V was cut back by 3 bases and J by 6 bases. The CDR3 extends over 16 amino acids.

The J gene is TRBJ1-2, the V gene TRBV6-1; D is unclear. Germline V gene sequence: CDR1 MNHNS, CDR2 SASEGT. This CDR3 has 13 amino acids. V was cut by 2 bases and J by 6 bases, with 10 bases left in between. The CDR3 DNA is TGTGCCAGCAGTGAAACTAGAATTGATGGCTACACCTTC. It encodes CASSETRIDGYTF.

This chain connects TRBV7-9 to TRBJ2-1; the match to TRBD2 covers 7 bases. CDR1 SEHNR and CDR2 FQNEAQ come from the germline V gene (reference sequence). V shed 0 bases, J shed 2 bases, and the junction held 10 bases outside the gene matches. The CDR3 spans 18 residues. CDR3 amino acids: CASSLALIVTSTYNEQFF. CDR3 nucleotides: TGTGCCAGCAGCTTAGCGCTGATCGTGACTAGCACCTACAATGAGCAGTTCTTC.

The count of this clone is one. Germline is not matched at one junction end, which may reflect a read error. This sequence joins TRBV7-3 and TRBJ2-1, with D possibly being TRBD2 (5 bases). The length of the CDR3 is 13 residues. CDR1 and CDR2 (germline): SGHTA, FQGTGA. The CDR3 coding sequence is TGTGCCAGCAGCCCGGGATCCTTCAATGAGCAGTTCTTC. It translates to CASSPGSFNEQFF.

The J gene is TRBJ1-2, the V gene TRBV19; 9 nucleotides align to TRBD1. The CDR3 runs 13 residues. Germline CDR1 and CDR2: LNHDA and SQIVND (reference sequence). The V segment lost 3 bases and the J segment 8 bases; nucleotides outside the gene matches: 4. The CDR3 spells CASSMYRGQGYTF. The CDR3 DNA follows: TGTGCCAGTAGTATGTACAGGGGGCAGGGCTACACCTTC.

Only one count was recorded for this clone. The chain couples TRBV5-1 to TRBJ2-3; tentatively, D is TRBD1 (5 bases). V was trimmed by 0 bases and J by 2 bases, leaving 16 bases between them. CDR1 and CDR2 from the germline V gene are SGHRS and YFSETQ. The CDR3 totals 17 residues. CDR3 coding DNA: TGCGCCAGCAGCTTGGCAGGACACCCAACAAACACAGATACGCAGTATTTT. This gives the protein CASSLAGHPTNTDTQYF.

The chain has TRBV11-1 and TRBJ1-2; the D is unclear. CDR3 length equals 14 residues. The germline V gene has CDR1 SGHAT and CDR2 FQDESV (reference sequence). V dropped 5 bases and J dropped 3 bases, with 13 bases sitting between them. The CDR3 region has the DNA TGTGCCAGCAGCCCTCGCGGGAGTCACTATGGCTACACCTTC. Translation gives CASSPRGSHYGYTF. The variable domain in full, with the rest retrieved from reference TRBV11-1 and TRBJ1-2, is EAEVAQSPRYKITEKSQAVAFWCDPISGHATLYWYRQILGQGPELLVQFQDESVVDDSQLPKDRFSAERLKGVDSTLKIQPAELGDSAMYLCASSPRGSHYGYTFGSGTRLTVV.

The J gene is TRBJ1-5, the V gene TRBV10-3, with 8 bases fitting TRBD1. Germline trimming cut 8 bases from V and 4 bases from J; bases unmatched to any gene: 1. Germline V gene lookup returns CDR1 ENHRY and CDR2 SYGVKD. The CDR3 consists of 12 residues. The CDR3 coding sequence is TGTGCCATCCGACAGGGGAATCAGCCCCAGCATTTT. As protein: CAIRQGNQPQHF.

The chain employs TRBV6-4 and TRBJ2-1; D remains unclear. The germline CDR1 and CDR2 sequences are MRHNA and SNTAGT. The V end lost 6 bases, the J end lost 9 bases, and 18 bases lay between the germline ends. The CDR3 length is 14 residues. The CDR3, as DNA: TGTGCCAGCAGCCCCGCTGGGTCTAGTTTTGAGCAGTTCTTC. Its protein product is CASSPAGSSFEQFF.

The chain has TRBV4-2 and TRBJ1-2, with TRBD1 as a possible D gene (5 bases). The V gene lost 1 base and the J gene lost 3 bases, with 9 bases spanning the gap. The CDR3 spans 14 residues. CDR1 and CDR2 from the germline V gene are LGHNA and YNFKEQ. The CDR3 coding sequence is TGTGCCAGCAGCCAAGCTCGGGACTACTATGGCTACACCTTC. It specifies CASSQARDYYGYTF.

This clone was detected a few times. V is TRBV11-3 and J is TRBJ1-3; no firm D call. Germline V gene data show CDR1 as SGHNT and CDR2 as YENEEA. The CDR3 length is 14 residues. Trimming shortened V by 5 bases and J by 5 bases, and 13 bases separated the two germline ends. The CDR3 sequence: CASSPARGRNTIYF. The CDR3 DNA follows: TGTGCCAGCAGCCCCGCGCGGGGTAGAAACACCATATATTTT.

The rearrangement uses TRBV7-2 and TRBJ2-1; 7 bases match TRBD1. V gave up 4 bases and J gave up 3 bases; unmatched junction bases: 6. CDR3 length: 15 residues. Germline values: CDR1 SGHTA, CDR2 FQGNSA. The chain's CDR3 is CASSSRGQLYNEQFF. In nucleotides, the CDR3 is TGTGCCAGCAGCTCTAGGGGACAGCTCTACAATGAGCAGTTCTTC.

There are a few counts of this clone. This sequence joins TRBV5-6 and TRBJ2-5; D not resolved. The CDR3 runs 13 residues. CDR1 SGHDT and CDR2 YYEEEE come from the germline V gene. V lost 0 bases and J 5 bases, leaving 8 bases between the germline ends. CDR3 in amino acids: CASSLVEQETQYF. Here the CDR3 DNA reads TGTGCCAGCAGCTTGGTGGAGCAGGAGACCCAGTACTTC.